These T cell receptor beta chains were read from a single sample in a study of shared clonotypes between healthy human individuals. Sequencing was performed with immunoSEQ multiplex PCR; in TCRdb, only in-frame clones are kept and a portion is missing. The table records about 1,800,000 clones, about 94% of them present only once. The specimen was naive CD8+ T cells sorted from blood. These receptors all stem from a young man in good health. The CDR3 runs from the conserved cysteine through the conserved F or W. A D gene is named only where the DNA matches it firmly. A clone size is listed for some rows: how often the clone was seen (once, few, many), or a class if it is expanded.

J gene	clone size	V gene	D gene	CDR3 DNA	CDR3 protein
TRBJ1-1	NA	TRBV29-1	NA	TGCAGCGTTGAGGAGGCAGAAGCTTTCTTT	CSVEEAEAFF
TRBJ2-1	NA	TRBV28	NA	TGTGCCAGCAGACCCTCGGACATAGAAGGGAACCCTTACAATGAGCAGTTCTTC	CASRPSDIEGNPYNEQFF
TRBJ2-7	NA	TRBV2	NA	TGTGCCAGCAGTGAAGGGGGTTCGAGCGCCTACGAGCAGTACTTC	CASSEGGSSAYEQYF
TRBJ2-7	NA	TRBV15	NA	TGTGCCACCAGCAGCGACAAATCCTACGAGCAGTACTTC	CATSSDKSYEQYF
TRBJ2-7	few	TRBV5-1	NA	TGCGCCAGCAGCTTGGTTGGGTCCTACGAGCAGTACTTC	CASSLVGSYEQYF
TRBJ2-3	NA	TRBV4-1	TRBD2	TGCGCCAGCAGCCAGGTAGCGGGGGGTGATACGCAGTATTTT	CASSQVAGGDTQYF
TRBJ2-5	NA	TRBV13	NA	TGTGCCAGCAGCTTAGGCCTAAGTCCAGGCCAAGAGACCCAGTACTTC	CASSLGLSPGQETQYF
TRBJ2-7	NA	TRBV2	NA	TGTGCCAGCAGGGCGGGCTCCTACGAGCAGTACTTC	CASRAGSYEQYF
TRBJ2-3	NA	TRBV7-8	TRBD1	TGTGCCAGCAGCTTAGCTAGGGGGCTAGATACGCAGTATTTT	CASSLARGLDTQYF
TRBJ1-4	NA	TRBV28	NA	TGTGCCAGCAGTCGCTCGGGTTATCTCGTGGAAAAACTGTTTTTT	CASSRSGYLVEKLFF
TRBJ2-7	NA	TRBV27	NA	TGTGCCAGCAGCCACCGGGTGTCCTACGAGCAGTACTTC	CASSHRVSYEQYF
TRBJ2-5	NA	TRBV7-8	NA	TGTGCCAGCAGCTCACCCAGGGGGGGCGAGGAGACCCAGTACTTC	CASSSPRGGEETQYF
TRBJ2-1	NA	TRBV11-2	TRBD2	TGTGCCAGCAGCCGACTAGCGGGTGGCTCCTACAATGAGCAGTTCTTC	CASSRLAGGSYNEQFF
TRBJ2-1	NA	TRBV29-1	TRBD2	TGCAGCGTTGAAGGACTAGCGGGAGGCCGCTCCTACAATGAGCAGTTCTTC	CSVEGLAGGRSYNEQFF
TRBJ2-1	NA	TRBV5-4	NA	TGTGCCAGCAGCTTGGGCTCTGTCAATGAGCAGTTCTTC	CASSLGSVNEQFF
TRBJ2-7	NA	TRBV6-5	TRBD1	TGTGCCAGCAGTTACGCGACAGGGCTCGAGCAGTACTTC	CASSYATGLEQYF
TRBJ2-1	once	TRBV6-5	NA	TGTGCCACCGGAGGGGGTTTCTACAATGAGCAGTTCTTC	CATGGGFYNEQFF
TRBJ2-7	NA	TRBV27	NA	TGTGCCAGCAGGCGCCTCAGGGGGGGATGGAACGAGCAGTACTTC	CASRRLRGGWNEQYF
TRBJ2-3	NA	TRBV11-2	TRBD2	TGTGCCAGCAGCTACGGGGGGGATACGCAGTATTTT	CASSYGGDTQYF
TRBJ2-7	NA	TRBV2	TRBD1	TGTGCCAGCAGTCCGGACAGGGATTACGAGCAGTACTTC	CASSPDRDYEQYF
TRBJ2-3	NA	TRBV7-2	TRBD1	TGTGCCAGCAGCCGGACAGGGGGTTCAGATACGCAGTATTTT	CASSRTGGSDTQYF
TRBJ2-6	NA	TRBV5-4	TRBD2	TGTGCCAGCAGCTTGAGAAGCGGGGGGGCTGGGGCCAACGTCCTGACTTTC	CASSLRSGGAGANVLTF
TRBJ2-7	NA	TRBV28	NA	TGTGCCAGCAGCCATCCCCTGGAGGGGTTTGCCTACGAGCAGTACTTC	CASSHPLEGFAYEQYF
TRBJ2-7	NA	TRBV5-1	NA	TGCGCCAGCAGCTTCAGGCTCTCCTACGAGCAGTACTTC	CASSFRLSYEQYF
TRBJ2-7	NA	TRBV5-1	NA	TGCGCCAGCAGCTCGCTCTTTAATGAAGAGGGGATCCAGCAGTACTTC	CASSSLFNEEGIQQYF
TRBJ2-3	NA	TRBV4-3	TRBD2	TGCGCCAGCAGCCCCCTGGCGGGGGTAGTCGAAACAGATACGCAGTATTTT	CASSPLAGVVETDTQYF
TRBJ2-7	NA	TRBV2	NA	TGTGCCAGCAGTGAAACCGGGACCCCGAGCTCCTACGAGCAGTACTTC	CASSETGTPSSYEQYF
TRBJ2-1	NA	TRBV6-1	NA	TGTGCCAGCAGTGAACAGGGATTAAGCTCCTACAATGAGCAGTTCTTC	CASSEQGLSSYNEQFF
TRBJ2-2	once	TRBV5-6	TRBD1	TGTGCCAGCAGCTTGTTTCGACAGGGCGTCGGCGGGGAGCTGTTTTTT	CASSLFRQGVGGELFF
TRBJ2-3	NA	TRBV6-6	TRBD2	TGTGCCAGCAGTTCCCTCGGGGGGATCAGCACAGATACGCAGTATTTT	CASSSLGGISTDTQYF
TRBJ2-1	NA	TRBV5-6	TRBD2	TGTGCCAGCAGCATTATAGCGGGAGGGCCTGATGAGCAGTTCTTC	CASSIIAGGPDEQFF
TRBJ2-1	NA	TRBV27	TRBD1	TGTGCCAGCAGTCACGGGACAGGGTGGAATGAGCAGTTCTTC	CASSHGTGWNEQFF
TRBJ1-3	NA	TRBV4-1	NA	TGCGCCAGCAGCCAAGATCGGACAACTGGAAACACCATATATTTT	CASSQDRTTGNTIYF
TRBJ2-7	NA	TRBV10-3	NA	TGTGCCCTCCTCGGGACGCTTGGTGAGCAGTACTTC	CALLGTLGEQYF
TRBJ1-1	NA	TRBV6-5	NA	TGTGCCAGCAGTCCCGGGTTGAACACTGAAGCTTTCTTT	CASSPGLNTEAFF
TRBJ2-7	NA	TRBV4-3	NA	TGCGCCAGCAGCCAAGCTCAAGGGCCAGGGTACGAGCAGTACTTC	CASSQAQGPGYEQYF
TRBJ1-1	NA	TRBV7-2	NA	TGTGCCAGCATCCCGGGGCGCTTGAACACTGAAGCTTTCTTT	CASIPGRLNTEAFF
TRBJ2-7	NA	TRBV10-2	NA	TGCGCCAGCGTTCAGGGTTACGAGCAGTACTTC	CASVQGYEQYF
TRBJ2-7	NA	TRBV28	TRBD1	TGTGCCAGCAGTTTAGGGACAGGGGGCACTTACGAGCAGTACTTC	CASSLGTGGTYEQYF
TRBJ1-5	once	TRBV6-1	NA	TGTGCCAGCAGTCTTTACCTTGAGCCCCAGCATTTT	CASSLYLEPQHF
TRBJ1-5	NA	TRBV6-5	NA	TGTGCCAGCAGTACAGGGCTAGGACAGCCCCAGCATTTT	CASSTGLGQPQHF
TRBJ1-5	few	TRBV19	NA	TGTGCCACGCGGGCCGGGGGCCAACCCCAGCATTTT	CATRAGGQPQHF
TRBJ2-5	NA	TRBV9	TRBD2	TGTGCCAGCAGCGGGGGACTAGCCGGGGAGACCCAGTACTTC	CASSGGLAGETQYF